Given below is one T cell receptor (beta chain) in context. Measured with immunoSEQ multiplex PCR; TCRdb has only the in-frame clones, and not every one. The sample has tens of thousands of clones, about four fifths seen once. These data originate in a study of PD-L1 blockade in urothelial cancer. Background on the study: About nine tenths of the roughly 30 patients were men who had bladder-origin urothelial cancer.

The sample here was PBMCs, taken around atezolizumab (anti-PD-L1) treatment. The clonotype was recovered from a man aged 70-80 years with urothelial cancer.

The CDR3 DNA sequence: TGCGCCAGCGCGCCTAAGGGGACAGGGGAGCAGCCCCAGCATTTT. This gives the protein CASAPKGTGEQPQHF. The V gene is TRBV4-1, the J gene TRBJ1-5, with 10 bases matching TRBD1. The CDR3 has 15 amino acids. CDR1 is MGHRA and CDR2 is YSYEKL in the germline V gene. V shed 8 bases and J 7 bases; nucleotides not matched to a gene: 11.